A single sample gave rise to the 6 T cell receptor beta chains below, sequenced in a study of vaccination and CD4 T cells after COVID-19. Oncomine TCR Beta short-read sequencing was applied to DNA from cultured CD4+ T cells. The authors extracted genomic DNA from cultured CD4+ T cells. TCRdb analysed the PCR reads with MiXCR anew, one entry per CDR3 protein. The sample contains roughly 9,500 distinct CDR3 sequences, about 35% of which appear only once. For these TCRs, the target antigens are not known. Treatment reported: approximately nine-day PBMC culture with coronavirus spike peptide pools or control peptides (ViraFEST assay). The collection of CD4+ T cells from the unexposed donor took place before the COVID-19 pandemic (2011-2018). The sequenced material came from CD4+ T cells from blood, cultured in vitro. These TCRs come from a human donor in good health.

The V and J genes are TRBV20-1 and TRBJ1-2, with 7 bases identical to TRBD1. Germline-derived CDR1 and CDR2 are DFQATT and SNEGSKA (reference sequence). CDR3 size: 16 residues. The V segment lost 3 bases and the J segment 1 base; nucleotides outside the gene matches: 11. The CDR3 coding sequence is TGCAGTGCTAGTTGGTATAGGACAGGTGTTAACTATGGCTACACCTTC. This translates into CSASWYRTGVNYGYTF.

The J gene is TRBJ1-1, the V gene TRBV11-2, with D perhaps matching TRBD1 (6 bases). V was shortened by 3 bases and J by 4 bases, with 9 bases between the two germline ends. CDR1 is SGHAT, CDR2 FQNNGV, per germline. The CDR3 totals 13 residues. As DNA, the CDR3 is TGTGCCAGCAGCTTTACAGGGACCACTGAAGCTTTCTTT. It yields the protein CASSFTGTTEAFF.

This sequence joins TRBV7-8 and TRBJ2-3, with 8 positions matching TRBD1. Germline V gene sequence: CDR1 SGHVS, CDR2 FQNEAQ. Trimming removed 3 bases from V and 12 bases from J; junction bases left unmatched: 5. This CDR3 contains 12 residues. Here the CDR3 reads CASSFQQGAQYF. The CDR3 nucleotides are TGTGCCAGCAGCTTCCAGCAGGGGGCCCAGTATTTT.

The V and J genes are TRBV27 and TRBJ1-2, with a possible D match to TRBD1 (5 bases). Trimming removed 6 bases from V and 0 bases from J, with 17 bases in between. CDR3 length: 16 amino acids. Germline V gives CDR1 MNHEY, CDR2 SMNVEV (reference sequence). The CDR3: CASRGDGLTANYGYTF. The CDR3 region has the DNA TGTGCCAGCAGGGGGGACGGGCTAACAGCTAACTATGGCTACACCTTC.

V usage is TRBV10-3 and J usage is TRBJ1-4; tentatively, D is TRBD1 (5 bases). This CDR3 comprises 12 residues. V dropped 2 bases and J dropped 7 bases, with 5 bases sitting between them. Looked up from germline, CDR1 is ENHRY and CDR2 is SYGVKD. The DNA for the CDR3 is TGTGCCATCAGTGAGAGGGGTGAAAAACTGTTTTTT. The encoded protein is CAISERGEKLFF.

This rearrangement joins TRBV6-5 to TRBJ2-7; maybe TRBD1 (6 bases). Germline V lookup: CDR1 MNHEY, CDR2 SVGAGI. The CDR3 length is 12 residues. The V end lost 3 bases, the J end lost 7 bases, and 10 bases lay between the germline ends. CDR3 residues: CASSYVRGEQYF. In DNA form, the CDR3 reads TGTGCCAGCAGTTATGTGAGGGGGGAGCAGTACTTC.